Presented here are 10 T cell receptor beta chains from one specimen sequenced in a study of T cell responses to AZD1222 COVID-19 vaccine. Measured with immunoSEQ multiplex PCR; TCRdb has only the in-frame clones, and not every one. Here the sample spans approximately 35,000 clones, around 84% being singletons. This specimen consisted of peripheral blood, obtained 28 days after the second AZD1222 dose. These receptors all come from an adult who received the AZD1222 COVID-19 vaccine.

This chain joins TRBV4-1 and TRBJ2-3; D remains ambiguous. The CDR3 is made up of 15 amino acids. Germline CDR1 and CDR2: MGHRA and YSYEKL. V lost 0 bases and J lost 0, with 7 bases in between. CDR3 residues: CASSQDFVSTDTQYF. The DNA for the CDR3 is TGCGCCAGCAGCCAAGATTTTGTTAGCACAGATACGCAGTATTTT.

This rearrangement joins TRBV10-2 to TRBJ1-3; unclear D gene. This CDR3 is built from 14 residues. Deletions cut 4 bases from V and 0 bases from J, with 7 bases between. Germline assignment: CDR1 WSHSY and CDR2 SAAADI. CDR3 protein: CASSVGNSGNTIYF. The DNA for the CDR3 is TGCGCCAGCAGTGTTGGAAACTCTGGAAACACCATATATTTT.

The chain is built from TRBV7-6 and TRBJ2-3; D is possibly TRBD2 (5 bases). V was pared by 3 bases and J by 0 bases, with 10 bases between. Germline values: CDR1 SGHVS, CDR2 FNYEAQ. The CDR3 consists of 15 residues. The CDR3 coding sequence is TGTGCCAGCAGCTTTAACACGGGAAGCACAGATACGCAGTATTTT. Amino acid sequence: CASSFNTGSTDTQYF. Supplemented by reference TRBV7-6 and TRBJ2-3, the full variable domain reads GAGVSQSPRYKVTKRGQDVALRCDPISGHVSLYWYRQALGQGPEFLTYFNYEAQQDKSGLPNDRFSAERPEGSISTLTIQRTEQRDSAMYRCASSFNTGSTDTQYFGPGTRLTVL.

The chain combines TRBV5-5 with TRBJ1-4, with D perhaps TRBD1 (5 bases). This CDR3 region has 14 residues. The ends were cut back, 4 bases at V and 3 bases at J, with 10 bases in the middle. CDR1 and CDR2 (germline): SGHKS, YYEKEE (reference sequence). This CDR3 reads CASSVTESNEKLFF. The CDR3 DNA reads TGTGCCAGCAGCGTGACAGAGTCTAATGAAAAACTGTTTTTT.

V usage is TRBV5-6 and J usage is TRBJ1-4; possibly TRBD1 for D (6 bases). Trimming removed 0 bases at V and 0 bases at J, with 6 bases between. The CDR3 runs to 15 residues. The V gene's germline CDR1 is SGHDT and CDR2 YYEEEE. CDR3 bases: TGTGCCAGCAGCTTGGCAGGGGCAACTAATGAAAAACTGTTTTTT. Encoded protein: CASSLAGATNEKLFF. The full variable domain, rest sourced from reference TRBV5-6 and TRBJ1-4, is DAGVTQSPTHLIKTRGQQVTLRCSPKSGHDTVSWYQQALGQGPQFIFQYYEEEERQRGNFPDRFSGHQFPNYSSELNVNALLLGDSALYLCASSLAGATNEKLFFGSGTQLSVL.

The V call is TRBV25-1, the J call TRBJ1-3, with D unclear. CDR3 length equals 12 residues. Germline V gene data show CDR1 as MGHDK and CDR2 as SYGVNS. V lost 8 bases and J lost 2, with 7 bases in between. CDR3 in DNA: TGTGCCAGCTGCAGCCCTGGAAACACCATATATTTT. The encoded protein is CASCSPGNTIYF.

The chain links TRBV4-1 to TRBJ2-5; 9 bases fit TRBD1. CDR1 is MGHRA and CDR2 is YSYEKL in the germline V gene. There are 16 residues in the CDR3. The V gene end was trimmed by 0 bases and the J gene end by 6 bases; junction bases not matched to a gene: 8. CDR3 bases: TGCGCCAGCAGCCAAGATCAAACACAGGGGGCACAGACCCAGTACTTC. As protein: CASSQDQTQGAQTQYF.

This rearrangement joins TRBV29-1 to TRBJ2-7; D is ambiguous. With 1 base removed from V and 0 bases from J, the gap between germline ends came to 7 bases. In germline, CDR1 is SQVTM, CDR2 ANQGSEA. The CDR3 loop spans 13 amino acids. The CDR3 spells CSVEVVSSYEQYF. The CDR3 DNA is TGCAGCGTTGAAGTCGTCAGCTCCTACGAGCAGTACTTC.

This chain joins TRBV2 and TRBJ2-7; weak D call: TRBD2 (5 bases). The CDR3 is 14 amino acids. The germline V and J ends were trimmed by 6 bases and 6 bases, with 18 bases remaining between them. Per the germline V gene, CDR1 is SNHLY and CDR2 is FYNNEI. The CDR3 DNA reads TGTGCCAGCAGGGGAGACTCCCTCACGGGCGAGCAGTACTTC. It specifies CASRGDSLTGEQYF.

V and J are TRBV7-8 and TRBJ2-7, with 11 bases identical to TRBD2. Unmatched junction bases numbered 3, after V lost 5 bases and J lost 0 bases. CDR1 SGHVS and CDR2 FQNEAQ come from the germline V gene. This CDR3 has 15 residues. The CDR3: CASSTSGGSSYEQYF. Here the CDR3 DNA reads TGTGCCAGCAGCACTAGCGGGGGCAGCTCCTACGAGCAGTACTTC. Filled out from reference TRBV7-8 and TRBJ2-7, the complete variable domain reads GAGVSQSPRYKVAKRGQDVALRCDPISGHVSLFWYQQALGQGPEFLTYFQNEAQLDKSGLPSDRFFAERPEGSVSTLKIQRTQQEDSAVYLCASSTSGGSSYEQYFGPGTRLTVT.